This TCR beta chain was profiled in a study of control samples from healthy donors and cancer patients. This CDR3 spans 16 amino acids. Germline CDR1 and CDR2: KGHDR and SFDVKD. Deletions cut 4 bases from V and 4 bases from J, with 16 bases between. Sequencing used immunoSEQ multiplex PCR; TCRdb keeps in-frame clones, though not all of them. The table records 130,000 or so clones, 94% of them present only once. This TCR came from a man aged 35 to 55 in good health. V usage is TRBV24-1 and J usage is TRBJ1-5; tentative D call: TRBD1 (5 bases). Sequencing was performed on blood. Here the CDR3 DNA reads TGTGCCACCAGTGAAAGCGGCAGGGCCCCAAATCAGCCCCAGCATTTT. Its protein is CATSESGRAPNQPQHF.